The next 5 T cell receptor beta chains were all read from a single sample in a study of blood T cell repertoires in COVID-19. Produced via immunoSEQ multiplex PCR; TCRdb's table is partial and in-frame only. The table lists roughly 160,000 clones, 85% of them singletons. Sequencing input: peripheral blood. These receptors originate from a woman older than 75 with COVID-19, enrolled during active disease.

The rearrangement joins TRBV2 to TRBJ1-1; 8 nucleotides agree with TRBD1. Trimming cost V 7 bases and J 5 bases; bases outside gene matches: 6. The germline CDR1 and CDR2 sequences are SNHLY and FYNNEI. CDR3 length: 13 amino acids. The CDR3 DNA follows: TGTGCCAGCATGAACAGGGGGAAGACTGAAGCTTTCTTT. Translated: CASMNRGKTEAFF.

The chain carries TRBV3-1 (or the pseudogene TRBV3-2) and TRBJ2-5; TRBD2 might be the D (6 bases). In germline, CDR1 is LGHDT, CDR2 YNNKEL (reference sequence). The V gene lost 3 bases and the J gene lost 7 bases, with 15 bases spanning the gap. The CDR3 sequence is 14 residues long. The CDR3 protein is CASSQSGGIGTQYF. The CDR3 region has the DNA TGTGCCAGCAGCCAGAGTGGGGGGATTGGGACCCAGTACTTC.

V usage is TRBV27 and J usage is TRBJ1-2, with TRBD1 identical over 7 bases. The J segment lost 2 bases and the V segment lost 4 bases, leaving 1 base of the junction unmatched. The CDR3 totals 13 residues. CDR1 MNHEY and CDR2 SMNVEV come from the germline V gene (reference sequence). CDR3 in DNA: TGTGCCAGCAGTTCGACAGGGAACTATGGCTACACCTTC. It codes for CASSSTGNYGYTF.

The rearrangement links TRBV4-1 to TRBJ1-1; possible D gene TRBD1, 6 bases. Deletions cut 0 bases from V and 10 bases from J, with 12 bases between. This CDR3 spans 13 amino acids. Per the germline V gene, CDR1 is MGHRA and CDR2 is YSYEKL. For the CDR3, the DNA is TGCGCCAGCAGCCAAGATCAGGGGTCTAGAGCTTTCTTT. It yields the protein CASSQDQGSRAFF.

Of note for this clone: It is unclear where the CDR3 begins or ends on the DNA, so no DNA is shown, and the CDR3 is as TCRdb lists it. The CDR3 sequence is CASSSSTRGGEKLFF. The chain joins TRBV28 to TRBJ1-4; the DNA was not used to check the table's D call, TRBD1. CDR1 and CDR2 (germline): MDHEN, SYDVKM. The CDR3 contains 15 residues when both ends are counted.